One and the same sample provided the 17 T cell receptor beta chains below, sequenced in a study of cytomegalovirus exposure and HLA in healthy donors. PCR involved 60 Vbeta and 13 Jbeta primers. The assay was immunoSEQ multiplex PCR, and TCRdb's table has in-frame clones only and misses some. The sample lists 150,000 to 200,000 clones; roughly 83% were seen once. The sequenced sample was PBMCs. The source is a woman aged 45-65 years in good health and CMV-seronegative.

V is TRBV4-3 and J is TRBJ2-1; maybe TRBD1 (5 bases). The CDR3 covers 15 residues. V dropped 4 bases and J dropped 1 base, with 11 bases sitting between them. The germline CDR1 and CDR2 sequences are LGHNA and YSLEER. The DNA for the CDR3 is TGCGCCAGCAGCCCACTGGGGCCGTCCTACAATGAGCAGTTCTTC. Translated: CASSPLGPSYNEQFF.

The CDR3 loop is CASSGRLRAGSTDTQYF. The CDR3, as DNA: TGTGCCAGCAGTGGCCGCTTACGGGCGGGAAGCACAGATACGCAGTATTTT. This rearrangement joins TRBV6-1 to TRBJ2-3, with D perhaps matching TRBD2 (6 bases). The germline V and J ends were trimmed by 4 bases and 0 bases, with 17 bases remaining between them. Germline V gene data show CDR1 as MNHNS and CDR2 as SASEGT. CDR3 length: 17 residues.

In its sample, this clone was seen once. The rearrangement joins TRBV5-1 to TRBJ1-6; 8 bases match TRBD1. V was clipped by 4 bases and J by 6 bases; unmatched bases: 9. This CDR3 has 16 residues. Germline loops: CDR1 SGHRS, CDR2 YFSETQ. The CDR3 sequence: CASSRTRGLLNSPLHF. In nucleotides, the CDR3 is TGCGCCAGCAGCCGCACCAGGGGGCTTCTTAATTCACCCCTCCACTTT.

As concerns this clone: The same CDR3 arises from other DNA sequences in this sample as well. The chain uses TRBV13 and TRBJ2-7; 9 bases agree with TRBD1. This CDR3 spans 15 amino acids. With 0 bases clipped from V and 3 bases from J, the junction kept 3 bases outside the gene matches. Germline V CDR1 and CDR2: PRHDT, FYEKMQ (reference sequence). This CDR3 is CASSLGGQGLYEQYF. CDR3 nucleotide sequence: TGTGCCAGCAGCTTAGGGGGACAGGGTCTCTACGAGCAGTACTTC.

This clone was counted once. CDR3 bases: TGCGCCAGCAGCCAAGAATGGACTAACCAGTATTTT. This codes for CASSQEWTNQYF. This sequence joins TRBV4-1 and TRBJ2-3; maybe TRBD2 (6 bases). The CDR3 has 12 residues. Germline values: CDR1 MGHRA, CDR2 YSYEKL. Trimming pared 0 bases from V and 12 bases from J, leaving 10 bases between.

The chain links TRBV9 to TRBJ2-7, with TRBD2 identical over 12 bases. V trimming: 2 bases; J trimming: 3 bases; junction bases outside the gene matches: 3. Germline V gene lookup returns CDR1 SGDLS and CDR2 YYNGEE. This CDR3 spans 15 amino acids. The DNA for the CDR3 is TGTGCCAGCAGCGTCGCTAGCGGGGGGGACTACGAGCAGTACTTC. Translated, it gives CASSVASGGDYEQYF.

In regard to this clone: This sample also contains other DNA sequences that code for the same CDR3. The rearrangement joins TRBV27 to TRBJ1-1; maybe TRBD1 (5 bases). Trimming shortened V by 6 bases and J by 6 bases, and 11 bases separated the two germline ends. This CDR3 comprises 12 residues. The germline gives CDR1 MNHEY, CDR2 SMNVEV (reference sequence). CDR3 amino acids: CASSPAGAEAFF. DNA for the CDR3: TGTGCCAGCAGCCCGGCGGGGGCTGAAGCTTTCTTT.

The chain links TRBV10-3 to TRBJ1-1; maybe TRBD1 (5 bases). From germline, CDR1 is ENHRY and CDR2 SYGVKD. V lost 10 bases and J 1 base, leaving 7 bases between the germline ends. The CDR3 is 11 residues long. The CDR3 loop reads CANTGNTEAFF. The CDR3 DNA sequence: TGTGCCAACACAGGGAACACTGAAGCTTTCTTT.

The sample holds one count of this clone. This chain joins TRBV19 and TRBJ1-3; D might be TRBD1 (6 bases). The CDR3 sequence is 18 residues long. The germline gives CDR1 LNHDA, CDR2 SQIVND (reference sequence). The V gene lost 4 bases and the J gene lost 5 bases, with 24 bases spanning the gap. CDR3 sequence reads: CASSTRAGQTSSRNTIYF. The CDR3, as DNA: TGTGCCAGTAGTACAAGGGCCGGACAGACGTCTTCTCGAAACACCATATATTTT. The whole variable domain, remainder taken from reference TRBV19 and TRBJ1-3, is DGGITQSPKYLFRKEGQNVTLSCEQNLNHDAMYWYRQDPGQGLRLIYYSQIVNDFQKGDIAEGYSVSREKKESFPLTVTSAQKNPTAFYLCASSTRAGQTSSRNTIYFGEGSWLTVV.

This rearrangement joins TRBV30 to TRBJ1-1, with D unresolved. Trimming removed 0 bases from V and 5 bases from J, with 16 bases in between. This CDR3 comprises 15 residues. Germline V gives CDR1 GTSNPN, CDR2 SVGIG (reference sequence). The CDR3 loop is CAWSVSIRRETEAFF. DNA of the CDR3: TGTGCCTGGAGTGTTTCGATAAGGAGGGAAACTGAAGCTTTCTTT.

V gene TRBV9 combines with J gene TRBJ1-6; 7 positions match TRBD1. With V trimmed by 0 bases and J by 9 bases, 6 bases remained unmatched. The CDR3 extends over 15 amino acids. Germline assignment: CDR1 SGDLS and CDR2 YYNGEE. The CDR3, as DNA: TGTGCCAGCAGCGTAGAGGGGGCTTTGGGTTCACCCCTCCACTTT. Its translation: CASSVEGALGSPLHF. The whole variable domain, filled in from reference TRBV9 and TRBJ1-6, reads DSGVTQTPKHLITATGQRVTLRCSPRSGDLSVYWYQQSLDQGLQFLIQYYNGEERAKGNILERFSAQQFPDLHSELNLSSLELGDSALYFCASSVEGALGSPLHFGNGTRLTVT.

This clone was picked up a small number of times. The V call is TRBV4-3, the J call TRBJ2-7; 7 bases match TRBD1. CDR1 LGHNA and CDR2 YSLEER come from the germline V gene. V shed 0 bases and J 5 bases; nucleotides not matched to a gene: 7. The CDR3 is 15 amino acids. CDR3 DNA: TGCGCCAGCAGCCAAGAGAGGGTAGGGACAGACGAGCAGTACTTC. Translating gives CASSQERVGTDEQYF.

The CDR3 region has the DNA TGCGCCAGCAGCCTGGACATTCATCAGCCCCAGCATTTT. Encoded protein: CASSLDIHQPQHF. The gene calls are TRBV5-1 and TRBJ1-5; TRBD1 might be the D (5 bases). In germline, CDR1 is SGHRS, CDR2 YFSETQ. Trimming cost V 4 bases and J 5 bases, with 10 bases left between them. The length of the CDR3 is 13 residues.

CDR3 protein: CAILTGVNTEAFF. In nucleotides, the CDR3 is TGTGCCATCTTGACAGGGGTGAACACTGAAGCTTTCTTT. The V gene is TRBV28, the J gene TRBJ1-1, with 8 bases identical to TRBD1. The CDR3 is 13 residues long. Losses at the gene ends were 10 bases for V and 0 bases for J; bases not matched to a gene: 4. Germline V gene data show CDR1 as MDHEN and CDR2 as SYDVKM.

The chain joins TRBV15 to TRBJ1-5; 7 bases are shared with TRBD1. V lost 2 bases to trimming and J lost 5 bases; unmatched junction nucleotides: 6. CDR1 and CDR2 (germline): LNHNV, YYDKDF (reference sequence). This CDR3 comprises 15 residues. As DNA, the CDR3 is TGTGCCACCAGCAGAAACAGGGGTAACGATCAGCCCCAGCATTTT. Amino acid sequence: CATSRNRGNDQPQHF. Full variable domain (remainder filled in from reference TRBV15 and TRBJ1-5): DAMVIQNPRYQVTQFGKPVTLSCSQTLNHNVMYWYQQKSSQAPKLLFHYYDKDFNNEADTPDNFQSRRPNTSFCFLDIRSPGLGDTAMYLCATSRNRGNDQPQHFGDGTRLSIL.

The chain employs TRBV5-8 and TRBJ1-4; weak D call: TRBD1 (6 bases). Between the trimmed V and J ends, which lost 4 bases and 7 bases, there was a span of 14 bases. The germline V gene has CDR1 SGHTS and CDR2 YDEGEE. This CDR3 is built from 14 residues. CDR3 sequence reads: CASSPTGGGEKLFF. DNA for the CDR3: TGTGCCAGCAGCCCGACAGGAGGAGGTGAAAAACTGTTTTTT.

V is TRBV27 and J is TRBJ2-1; 8 bases are shared with TRBD1. V trimming: 6 bases; J trimming: 7 bases; junction bases outside the gene matches: 5. This CDR3 has 13 residues. Germline CDR1 and CDR2: MNHEY and SMNVEV (reference sequence). Written as DNA, the CDR3 is TGTGCCAGCAGCCAGGGGGCTGGGAATGAGCAGTTCTTC. Its translation: CASSQGAGNEQFF.